A single sample is the source of the 32 T cell receptor beta chains below, sequenced in a study of OX40 agonist ivuxolimab in advanced cancers. The assay was immunoSEQ multiplex PCR, and TCRdb's table has in-frame clones only and misses some. Here the sample spans about 79,000 clones, under 95% being singletons. Sequences were derived from CD4+ or CD8+ T cells sorted from blood, sampled in a trial of the OX40 agonist ivuxolimab. Receptors were obtained from an adult with an advanced solid tumor such as melanoma, head and neck, liver or kidney cancer.

The chain employs TRBV19 and TRBJ2-2; 7 nucleotides align to TRBD2. Germline V gene sequence: CDR1 LNHDA, CDR2 SQIVND (reference sequence). V lost 3 bases and J lost 6; bases outside the gene matches: 7. The CDR3 length is 15 residues. CDR3 sequence reads: CASSIWGGSAGELFF. As DNA, the CDR3 is TGTGCCAGTAGTATTTGGGGAGGGAGTGCCGGGGAGCTGTTTTTT. Variable domain in full (rest from reference TRBV19 and TRBJ2-2): DGGITQSPKYLFRKEGQNVTLSCEQNLNHDAMYWYRQDPGQGLRLIYYSQIVNDFQKGDIAEGYSVSREKKESFPLTVTSAQKNPTAFYLCASSIWGGSAGELFFGEGSRLTVL.

The V call is TRBV10-2, the J call TRBJ1-1; no clear D gene. This CDR3 is built from 15 residues. The V and J ends lost 0 bases and 4 bases respectively, with 12 bases between them. The V gene's germline CDR1 is WSHSY and CDR2 SAAADI. CDR3 nucleotides: TGCGCCAGCAGTGAGTCGAAATCCATCGTCACTGAAGCTTTCTTT. Protein product: CASSESKSIVTEAFF.

This sequence joins TRBV2 and TRBJ2-2; 8 bases align to TRBD1. With 6 bases clipped from V and 3 bases from J, the junction kept 12 bases outside the gene matches. CDR1 SNHLY and CDR2 FYNNEI come from the germline V gene. The CDR3 runs 17 residues. The CDR3 sequence: CASSTSRTGYDTGELFF. The CDR3 DNA sequence: TGTGCCAGCAGCACCTCCAGGACAGGGTATGACACCGGGGAGCTGTTTTTT.

The V call is TRBV23-1, the J call TRBJ2-2; D possibly corresponds to TRBD1 (5 bases). TRBV23-1 is noted as an ORF with a role that remains uncertain. The CDR3 spans 16 residues. With 2 bases removed from V and 7 bases from J, the gap between germline ends came to 17 bases. CDR3 residues: CASSQGSGIEYGELFF. The CDR3 region has the DNA TGCGCCAGCAGTCAAGGGTCAGGGATAGAGTACGGGGAGCTGTTTTTT.

About this clone itself: The sample carries other DNA sequences with the same CDR3. The V gene is TRBV27, the J gene TRBJ1-1, with 7 bases fitting TRBD1. The CDR3 covers 15 residues. Germline V gene data show CDR1 as MNHEY and CDR2 as SMNVEV (reference sequence). J was trimmed by 6 bases and V by 5 bases; bases with no gene match: 12. The CDR3, as DNA: TGTGCCAGCAGTCCCATCCCGACAGGGAGGGCTGAAGCTTTCTTT. The encoded protein is CASSPIPTGRAEAFF.

The sample holds a few counts of this clone. The genes are TRBV9 and TRBJ2-1; 8 bases are shared with TRBD1. Trimming removed 3 bases from V and 5 bases from J; junction bases left unmatched: 7. There are 15 residues in the CDR3. CDR1 SGDLS and CDR2 YYNGEE come from the germline V gene. The CDR3 DNA follows: TGTGCCAGCAGCGGCTCAGGGGGCCTAGACAATGAGCAGTTCTTC. Translation gives CASSGSGGLDNEQFF.

The rearrangement uses TRBV5-6 and TRBJ2-5; 7 bases agree with TRBD1. This CDR3 is built from 18 residues. Germline trimming cut 1 base from V and 7 bases from J; bases unmatched to any gene: 19. The germline V gene has CDR1 SGHDT and CDR2 YYEEEE. CDR3 residues: CASSLWVPPTGARGTQYF. CDR3 coding DNA: TGTGCCAGCAGCTTGTGGGTCCCCCCCACAGGGGCGAGGGGGACCCAGTACTTC.

The gene calls are TRBV7-6 and TRBJ1-1; 7 bases match TRBD1. The ends lost 0 bases at V and 0 bases at J; junction bases unmatched: 7. CDR1 and CDR2 from the germline V gene are SGHVS and FNYEAQ. The CDR3 has 17 residues. CDR3 region: CASSLAPTGLMNTEAFF. The CDR3 DNA reads as TGTGCCAGCAGCTTAGCCCCGACAGGGTTAATGAACACTGAAGCTTTCTTT.

This sequence joins TRBV7-2 and TRBJ2-7, with 9 bases matching TRBD1. Germline CDR1 is SGHTA and CDR2 is FQGNSA. V was clipped by 5 bases and J by 4 bases; unmatched bases: 12. The CDR3 is 16 residues long. The CDR3 protein is CASSLIQGASRYEQYF. For the CDR3, the DNA is TGTGCCAGCAGCCTGATACAGGGGGCTTCCCGTTACGAGCAGTACTTC.

This chain uses TRBV7-9 with TRBJ1-2; tentatively, D is TRBD1 (5 bases). The CDR3 is 11 residues long. V was trimmed by 10 bases and J by 8 bases, leaving 14 bases between them. Germline V gene lookup returns CDR1 SEHNR and CDR2 FQNEAQ (reference sequence). The CDR3, as DNA: TGTGCCATGAACTCAGGGTTAGGCTACACCTTC. It translates to CAMNSGLGYTF.

This chain connects TRBV27 to TRBJ2-5; 9 nucleotides match TRBD1. Trimming at V came to 1 base and at J to 4 bases, leaving 10 bases not matched to a gene. Germline V gene lookup returns CDR1 MNHEY and CDR2 SMNVEV (reference sequence). The CDR3 is 17 amino acids. Here the CDR3 DNA reads TGTGCCAGCAGTTTATGGCCCGGGACAGGGCAGGGAGAGACCCAGTACTTC. Translation gives CASSLWPGTGQGETQYF.

The chain is built from TRBV9 and TRBJ2-5; 8 bases agree with TRBD1. CDR3 length: 14 amino acids. V trimming: 3 bases; J trimming: 1 base; junction bases outside the gene matches: 2. Germline V gene sequence: CDR1 SGDLS, CDR2 YYNGEE. The CDR3 loop reads CASSDGQGQETQYF. In nucleotides, the CDR3 is TGTGCCAGCAGCGACGGACAGGGCCAAGAGACCCAGTACTTC.

This clone has a single count. The chain uses TRBV5-5 and TRBJ1-1, with TRBD1 matching over 8 bases. The CDR3 consists of 15 residues. Germline-derived CDR1 and CDR2 are SGHKS and YYEKEE (reference sequence). The junction had 10 bases not matched to a gene; V was cut back by 4 bases and J by 5 bases. In DNA, the CDR3 is TGTGCCAGCAGCGAGATACAGGGGGTTGTAACTGAAGCTTTCTTT. Translating it yields CASSEIQGVVTEAFF.

This clone appeared once. J is TRBJ2-3 and V is TRBV5-1; TRBD2 aligns across 10 bases. The germline gives CDR1 SGHRS, CDR2 YFSETQ. Trimming removed 1 base from V and 0 bases from J; junction bases left unmatched: 8. The CDR3 totals 18 residues. The CDR3 reads CASSLIGQLAGSTDTQYF. The CDR3 DNA follows: TGCGCCAGCAGCTTGATTGGCCAACTAGCGGGGAGCACAGATACGCAGTATTTT. Full variable domain (rest looked up from reference TRBV5-1 and TRBJ2-3): KAGVTQTPRYLIKTRGQQVTLSCSPISGHRSVSWYQQTPGQGLQFLFEYFSETQRNKGNFPGRFSGRQFSNSRSEMNVSTLELGDSALYLCASSLIGQLAGSTDTQYFGPGTRLTVL.

The V call is TRBV27, the J call TRBJ2-1; 11 bases agree with TRBD2. The J segment lost 9 bases and the V segment lost 9 bases, leaving 10 bases of the junction unmatched. The germline CDR1 and CDR2 sequences are MNHEY and SMNVEV (reference sequence). This CDR3 spans 14 amino acids. CDR3 in DNA: TGTGCCAGTGGAGGACTAGCGGGTGCAGGTGAGCAGTTCTTC. Encoded protein: CASGGLAGAGEQFF.

The rearrangement joins TRBV2 to TRBJ2-5, with 7 bases fitting TRBD1. The CDR3 is made up of 14 amino acids. The germline CDR1 and CDR2 sequences are SNHLY and FYNNEI. Losses at the gene ends were 8 bases for V and 2 bases for J; bases not matched to a gene: 8. The CDR3 bases are TGTGCCAGCGCTTCAGGGGGTGAGCAAGAGACCCAGTACTTC. Translated, it gives CASASGGEQETQYF.

With respect to this clone: The sample has other DNA sequences that encode this CDR3 too. J is TRBJ1-2 and V is TRBV9; D call uncertain. The CDR3 runs 14 residues. Germline V gene lookup returns CDR1 SGDLS and CDR2 YYNGEE. Trimming took 0 bases from V and 5 from J, leaving 11 bases between them. In nucleotides, the CDR3 is TGTGCCAGCAGCGTAGCCGACGGACCTTATGGCTACACCTTC. The encoded protein is CASSVADGPYGYTF.

This clone occurred once. The chain recombines TRBV13 with TRBJ1-6, with no clear D. Trimming took 0 bases from V and 0 from J, leaving 9 bases between them. The germline CDR1 and CDR2 sequences are PRHDT and FYEKMQ (reference sequence). This CDR3 is built from 17 residues. CDR3 amino acids: CASSLGGLDSYNSPLHF. The CDR3 region has the DNA TGTGCCAGCAGCTTAGGCGGGTTAGACTCCTATAATTCACCCCTCCACTTT.

The V gene is TRBV29-1, the J gene TRBJ2-1; D remains ambiguous. Germline V gene data show CDR1 as SQVTM and CDR2 as ANQGSEA. The V gene lost 2 bases and the J gene lost 0 bases, with 14 bases spanning the gap. The CDR3 has 16 amino acids. CDR3 in DNA: TGCAGCGTTGAAAGTTACACTGAGCACTCCTACAATGAGCAGTTCTTC. Its translation: CSVESYTEHSYNEQFF.

The chain uses TRBV6-5 and TRBJ2-7; maybe TRBD1 (5 bases). Trimming took off 4 bases at V and 6 bases at J, with 13 bases between the two ends. The germline V gene has CDR1 MNHEY and CDR2 SVGAGI. The CDR3 runs 13 residues. CDR3 in amino acids: CASSLQEYSEQYF. The CDR3, as DNA: TGTGCCAGCAGTTTACAGGAATACAGCGAGCAGTACTTC.

This chain links TRBV9 with TRBJ2-3, with D possibly being TRBD2 (6 bases). Between the trimmed V and J ends, which lost 5 bases and 2 bases, there was a span of 9 bases. The CDR3 loop spans 13 amino acids. The germline V gene has CDR1 SGDLS and CDR2 YYNGEE. The CDR3 sequence is CASRAGHTDTQYF. In DNA form, the CDR3 reads TGTGCCAGCAGGGCGGGGCACACAGATACGCAGTATTTT.

The gene calls are TRBV2 and TRBJ1-1, with 7 bases fitting TRBD1. Trimming removed 6 bases from V and 0 bases from J; junction bases left unmatched: 4. From germline, CDR1 is SNHLY and CDR2 FYNNEI. CDR3 size: 14 residues. The CDR3 DNA sequence: TGTGCCAGCAGCCGGGGACAGATGAACACTGAAGCTTTCTTT. This encodes CASSRGQMNTEAFF. The entire variable domain, with the rest obtained from reference TRBV2 and TRBJ1-1, is as follows: EPEVTQTPSHQVTQMGQEVILRCVPISNHLYFYWYRQILGQKVEFLVSFYNNEISEKSEIFDDQFSVERPDGSNFTLKIRSTKLEDSAMYFCASSRGQMNTEAFFGQGTRLTVV.

DNA for the CDR3: TGTGCCAGCAGCGTGTCGCCGACAGGGCTATCGGGAAACACCATATATTTT. Protein: CASSVSPTGLSGNTIYF. The rearrangement joins TRBV11-2 to TRBJ1-3; 7 bases are shared with TRBD1. The CDR3 has 17 amino acids. Germline CDR1 and CDR2: SGHAT and FQNNGV. The J segment lost 4 bases and the V segment lost 5 bases, leaving 14 bases of the junction unmatched. Full variable domain (rest looked up from reference TRBV11-2 and TRBJ1-3): EAGVAQSPRYKIIEKRQSVAFWCNPISGHATLYWYQQILGQGPKLLIQFQNNGVVDDSQLPKDRFSAERLKGVDSTLKIQPAKLEDSAVYLCASSVSPTGLSGNTIYFGEGSWLTVV.

This chain connects TRBV5-1 to TRBJ1-2; 9 nucleotides agree with TRBD1. V gave up 4 bases and J gave up 8 bases; unmatched junction bases: 9. This CDR3 region has 14 residues. The germline CDR1 and CDR2 sequences are SGHRS and YFSETQ. CDR3 loop: CASSAEQGAEGYTF. CDR3 nucleotides: TGCGCCAGCAGCGCCGAACAGGGGGCGGAGGGCTACACCTTC. Combining the CDR3 with reference TRBV5-1 and TRBJ1-2 gives the whole variable domain KAGVTQTPRYLIKTRGQQVTLSCSPISGHRSVSWYQQTPGQGLQFLFEYFSETQRNKGNFPGRFSGRQFSNSRSEMNVSTLELGDSALYLCASSAEQGAEGYTFGSGTRLTVV.

J is TRBJ2-5 and V is TRBV4-1, with 7 bases lining up with TRBD1. Germline V gives CDR1 MGHRA, CDR2 YSYEKL. The CDR3 extends over 11 amino acids. V was clipped by 2 bases and J by 9 bases; unmatched bases: 0. DNA for the CDR3: TGCGCCAGCAGCCAAACAGGGGCCCAGTACTTC. Encoded protein: CASSQTGAQYF.

This CDR3 reads CASSEGGGDNQPQHF. The CDR3 region has the DNA TGTGCCAGCAGTGAAGGGGGAGGAGACAATCAGCCCCAGCATTTT. The chain joins TRBV2 to TRBJ1-5; D gene uncertain. The CDR3 covers 15 residues. Trimming took off 1 base at V and 3 bases at J, with 10 bases between the two ends. Germline loops: CDR1 SNHLY, CDR2 FYNNEI.

V is TRBV11-2 and J is TRBJ2-7; maybe TRBD2 (6 bases). Germline V gene sequence: CDR1 SGHAT, CDR2 FQNNGV. The CDR3 is made up of 13 amino acids. V lost 5 bases, J lost 4 bases, and 12 bases lay in between. The CDR3 loop reads CASSMSSVYEQYF. CDR3 bases: TGTGCCAGCAGCATGTCTAGCGTTTACGAGCAGTACTTC.

The genes are TRBV19 and TRBJ2-7; 8 bases line up with TRBD2. Losses at the gene ends were 5 bases for V and 3 bases for J; bases not matched to a gene: 3. The CDR3 runs 13 residues. The germline V gene has CDR1 LNHDA and CDR2 SQIVND (reference sequence). CDR3 DNA: TGTGCCAGTAGTCTGGGACTAGTCTACGAGCAGTACTTC. Protein product: CASSLGLVYEQYF.

This chain connects TRBV5-6 to TRBJ1-1, with D unclear. CDR3 length: 14 amino acids. Per germline, CDR1 SGHDT and CDR2 YYEEEE. Trimming left V 0 bases short and J 5 bases short, with 11 bases between. The CDR3 is CASSLEGIGTEAFF. In DNA, the CDR3 is TGTGCCAGCAGCTTGGAGGGCATTGGGACTGAAGCTTTCTTT.

The V call is TRBV27, the J call TRBJ2-3; D unresolved. The CDR3 covers 14 residues. From germline, CDR1 is MNHEY and CDR2 SMNVEV (reference sequence). Trimming took off 3 bases at V and 1 base at J, with 8 bases between the two ends. CDR3 sequence reads: CASSLVSRTDTQYF. Here the CDR3 DNA reads TGTGCCAGCAGTTTGGTCAGTCGCACAGATACGCAGTATTTT.

In this sample, this clone turned up a few times. The genes are TRBV4-1 and TRBJ1-2; no definite D call. Germline CDR1 reads MGHRA; CDR2 reads YSYEKL. Trimming took 0 bases from V and 8 from J, leaving 10 bases between them. The CDR3 is made up of 13 amino acids. The chain's CDR3 is CASSQDKGWGYTF. CDR3 nucleotides: TGCGCCAGCAGCCAAGATAAGGGATGGGGCTACACCTTC.

The genes are TRBV9 and TRBJ1-1, with TRBD1 matching 10 bases. V trimming: 3 bases; J trimming: 3 bases; junction bases outside the gene matches: 14. The CDR3 loop spans 18 amino acids. Germline CDR1 SGDLS, CDR2 YYNGEE. The CDR3 DNA reads TGTGCCAGCAGCGGGAGCCCCGGGACAGGGGTCTTGGACACTGAAGCTTTCTTT. Translating gives CASSGSPGTGVLDTEAFF. Full variable domain (rest looked up from reference TRBV9 and TRBJ1-1): DSGVTQTPKHLITATGQRVTLRCSPRSGDLSVYWYQQSLDQGLQFLIQYYNGEERAKGNILERFSAQQFPDLHSELNLSSLELGDSALYFCASSGSPGTGVLDTEAFFGQGTRLTVV.